One sample yielded the 21 T cell receptor beta chains listed below, sequenced in a study of blood T cell repertoires in COVID-19. Clones were read by immunoSEQ multiplex PCR, and TCRdb kept only the in-frame ones, dropping some. In the table there are nearly 300,000 clones, approximately 89% of which are singletons. The material sequenced was peripheral blood. The receptors here all came from a woman aged 25 to 45 who had recovered from COVID-19.

The DNA of the CDR3 is TGTGCCACCAGTGACGCTGGACAGGGGGTAGGTGGCTACACCTTC. Its translation is CATSDAGQGVGGYTF. The rearrangement joins TRBV24-1 to TRBJ1-2; TRBD1 matches 10 bases. V was pared by 4 bases and J by 7 bases, with 8 bases of the junction left unmatched. This CDR3 has 15 amino acids. The germline V gene has CDR1 KGHDR and CDR2 SFDVKD.

The chain uses TRBV7-9 and TRBJ2-7; D perhaps matches TRBD2 (5 bases). V dropped 5 bases and J dropped 0 bases, with 20 bases sitting between them. The CDR3 totals 17 residues. Germline CDR1 SEHNR, CDR2 FQNEAQ (reference sequence). CDR3 sequence (DNA): TGTGCCAGCAGCCAAACCCTTCGGACTTTATACTCCTACGAGCAGTACTTC. Its translation: CASSQTLRTLYSYEQYF.

The CDR3 reads CASSQEPRRASRETQYF. The CDR3 DNA follows: TGTGCCAGCAGCCAAGAGCCCCGGCGGGCCAGCCGGGAGACCCAGTACTTC. The V call is TRBV14, the J call TRBJ2-5; TRBD2 might be the D (5 bases). Germline V lookup: CDR1 SGHDN, CDR2 FVKESK. CDR3 size: 17 residues. V dropped 0 bases and J dropped 5 bases, with 19 bases sitting between them.

In this sample, this clone turned up a few times. This chain uses TRBV10-3 with TRBJ2-2; TRBD1 aligns across 9 bases. Germline V gene data show CDR1 as ENHRY and CDR2 as SYGVKD. The CDR3 contains 14 residues. With 11 bases clipped from V and 3 bases from J, the junction kept 7 bases outside the gene matches. The CDR3 reads CAVQDRGDTGELFF. DNA of the CDR3: TGTGCCGTCCAGGACAGGGGCGACACCGGGGAGCTGTTTTTT.

This chain connects TRBV30 to TRBJ1-3; D is unresolved. Germline assignment: CDR1 GTSNPN and CDR2 SVGIG (reference sequence). Trimming shortened V by 3 bases and J by 0 bases, and 9 bases separated the two germline ends. This CDR3 has 14 residues. CDR3 amino acids: CAWRARVSGNTIYF. CDR3 DNA sequence: TGTGCCTGGAGGGCGAGGGTCTCTGGAAACACCATATATTTT.

V usage is TRBV19 and J usage is TRBJ2-4; D unresolved. CDR3 length: 16 amino acids. Trimming stripped 4 bases from V and 0 bases from J, with 13 bases between. Germline assignment: CDR1 LNHDA and CDR2 SQIVND (reference sequence). As DNA, the CDR3 is TGTGCCAGTAGTAGTTTCGGGTCCGGAGCCAAAAACATTCAGTACTTC. Its translation is CASSSFGSGAKNIQYF.

J is TRBJ1-1 and V is TRBV7-9; no clear D gene. Germline V CDR1 and CDR2: SEHNR, FQNEAQ (reference sequence). Trimming stripped 4 bases from V and 3 bases from J, with 15 bases between. This CDR3 region has 15 residues. The CDR3 loop is CASSSRSGEDTEAFF. In DNA form, the CDR3 reads TGTGCCAGCAGCTCGCGGTCGGGTGAGGACACTGAAGCTTTCTTT.

V usage is TRBV27 and J usage is TRBJ2-1; 9 nucleotides line up with TRBD2. Germline values: CDR1 MNHEY, CDR2 SMNVEV (reference sequence). The trim removed 4 bases at V and 9 bases at J, leaving 16 bases unmatched. This CDR3 contains 17 residues. In DNA form, the CDR3 reads TGTGCCAGCAGTTCCCTCCGCCCAGCGGGGGGCCCTATTGAGCAGTTCTTC. Its translation: CASSSLRPAGGPIEQFF.

The chain is built from TRBV27 and TRBJ1-2; TRBD1 is a possible D gene (5 bases). Germline V lookup: CDR1 MNHEY, CDR2 SMNVEV (reference sequence). The CDR3 runs to 14 residues. V was clipped by 4 bases and J by 8 bases, with 17 bases between them. This CDR3 reads CASSSAGRGRGYTF. The CDR3 region has the DNA TGTGCCAGCAGTTCGGCCGGGAGGGGACGGGGCTACACCTTC.

This clone was counted once. J is TRBJ2-3 and V is TRBV15, with 8 bases that match TRBD1. V lost 5 bases, J lost 2 bases, and 9 bases stayed unmatched. The CDR3 loop spans 16 amino acids. The germline V gene has CDR1 LNHNV and CDR2 YYDKDF (reference sequence). CDR3 nucleotide sequence: TGTGCCACCAGCTCCTCCTGGGACAGGACCACAGATACGCAGTATTTT. It encodes CATSSSWDRTTDTQYF.

A few counts support this clone. The chain uses TRBV18 and TRBJ1-1; a weak D match, TRBD1 (5 bases). This CDR3 spans 14 amino acids. The V gene lost 3 bases and the J gene lost 8 bases, with 16 bases spanning the gap. Germline values: CDR1 KGHSH, CDR2 LQKENI. The DNA of the CDR3 is TGTGCCAGCTCACCGTATCAGGGAACTACCGAAGCTTTCTTT. It encodes CASSPYQGTTEAFF. The whole variable domain, filled in from reference TRBV18 and TRBJ1-1, reads NAGVMQNPRHLVRRRGQEARLRCSPMKGHSHVYWYRQLPEEGLKFMVYLQKENIIDESGMPKERFSAEFPKEGPSILRIQQVVRGDSAAYFCASSPYQGTTEAFFGQGTRLTVV.

This chain connects TRBV7-2 to TRBJ2-7; D is unresolved. CDR3 length: 14 amino acids. The ends were cut back, 6 bases at V and 0 bases at J, with 12 bases in the middle. Germline V gives CDR1 SGHTA, CDR2 FQGNSA. In DNA, the CDR3 is TGTGCCAGCAGGCCTTCAACTAACTCCTACGAGCAGTACTTC. Residues: CASRPSTNSYEQYF. Together with reference TRBV7-2 and TRBJ2-7, the CDR3 gives the full variable domain: GAGVSQSPSNKVTEKGKDVELRCDPISGHTALYWYRQSLGQGLEFLIYFQGNSAPDKSGLPSDRFSAERTGGSVSTLTIQRTQQEDSAVYLCASRPSTNSYEQYFGPGTRLTVT.

V usage is TRBV5-1 and J usage is TRBJ2-1; the match to TRBD2 covers 8 bases. The CDR3 runs 15 residues. Germline trimming cut 0 bases from V and 5 bases from J; bases unmatched to any gene: 4. CDR1 and CDR2 from the germline V gene are SGHRS and YFSETQ. In nucleotides, the CDR3 is TGCGCCAGCAGCTTGGCCACTAGCGGAAACAATGAGCAGTTCTTC. It codes for CASSLATSGNNEQFF.

Only one count was recorded for this clone. V and J are TRBV6-4 and TRBJ1-2; a possible D gene is TRBD1 (6 bases). From germline, CDR1 is MRHNA and CDR2 SNTAGT. The CDR3 spans 14 residues. The germline V and J ends were trimmed by 3 bases and 2 bases, with 10 bases remaining between them. The CDR3 bases are TGTGCCAGCAGTGAAGGCAGGGGCAACTATGGCTACACCTTC. It specifies CASSEGRGNYGYTF.

There are a few counts of this clone. The chain recombines TRBV7-8 with TRBJ1-2; D is possibly TRBD1 (5 bases). The germline V and J ends were trimmed by 11 bases and 4 bases, with 17 bases remaining between them. The germline gives CDR1 SGHVS, CDR2 FQNEAQ. CDR3 length: 13 residues. The CDR3 DNA reads TGTGCCTGTAATTCCTTTGACAGCTATGGCTACACCTTC. It yields the protein CACNSFDSYGYTF.

The CDR3: CASRTGTVEETQYF. In DNA form, the CDR3 reads TGTGCCAGCAGGACAGGGACAGTGGAAGAGACCCAGTACTTC. V and J are TRBV2 and TRBJ2-5, with 7 positions matching TRBD1. Germline V lookup: CDR1 SNHLY, CDR2 FYNNEI. The CDR3 length is 14 residues. The trim removed 6 bases at V and 3 bases at J, leaving 7 bases unmatched.

CDR3 region: CASSIWQGETEAFF. The CDR3 DNA is TGTGCCAGTAGTATTTGGCAGGGGGAAACTGAAGCTTTCTTT. This sequence joins TRBV19 and TRBJ1-1, with 7 bases fitting TRBD1. J gave up 5 bases and V 3 bases, and 6 bases lay outside the gene matches. Germline CDR1 and CDR2: LNHDA and SQIVND (reference sequence). CDR3 length equals 14 residues.

This chain links TRBV19 with TRBJ1-1; D gene ambiguous. This CDR3 has 14 residues. The V and J ends lost 1 base and 8 bases respectively, with 14 bases between them. Germline CDR1 reads LNHDA; CDR2 reads SQIVND (reference sequence). CDR3: CASSIVVEHGEAFF. The DNA of the CDR3 is TGTGCCAGTAGTATAGTAGTCGAACACGGGGAAGCTTTCTTT.

The J gene is TRBJ2-7, the V gene TRBV5-6; TRBD2 matches 7 bases. CDR1 SGHDT and CDR2 YYEEEE come from the germline V gene. CDR3 length: 13 amino acids. V was pared by 5 bases and J by 0 bases, with 2 bases of the junction left unmatched. CDR3 in amino acids: CASRGEGSYEQYF. The CDR3 nucleotides read TGTGCCAGCAGGGGGGAGGGCTCCTACGAGCAGTACTTC.

V usage is TRBV6-2 or TRBV6-3 and J usage is TRBJ1-5; the match to TRBD1 covers 7 bases. CDR1 and CDR2 from the germline V gene are MNHEY and SVGEGT. This CDR3 is 15 amino acids long. The V segment lost 0 bases and the J segment 5 bases; nucleotides outside the gene matches: 4. This CDR3 reads CASSYSGQEYQPQHF. The CDR3 nucleotides are TGTGCCAGCAGTTACTCAGGACAGGAATATCAGCCCCAGCATTTT.

The genes are TRBV2 and TRBJ2-7, with D unresolved. Germline V CDR1 and CDR2: SNHLY, FYNNEI. V lost 4 bases and J 0 bases, leaving 7 bases between the germline ends. The length of the CDR3 is 13 residues. The CDR3 DNA reads TGTGCCAGCAGTGTGTCCAACTCCTACGAGCAGTACTTC. The encoded protein is CASSVSNSYEQYF.